These 15 T cell receptor beta chains share one sample of origin, sequenced in a study of cytomegalovirus exposure and HLA in healthy donors. The PCR contained 60 Vbeta and 13 Jbeta primers. Method: immunoSEQ multiplex PCR; TCRdb's copy keeps in-frame clones and lacks some. The table lists around 280,000 clones, around 90% of them singletons. Specimen: PBMCs. The source is a woman aged 18-30 years in good health and CMV-seronegative.

The chain employs TRBV5-4 and TRBJ2-5; D may be TRBD2 (5 bases). The germline V gene encodes CDR1 SGHNT and CDR2 YYREEE (reference sequence). V lost 0 bases and J lost 2, with 11 bases in between. This CDR3 is built from 15 residues. The CDR3 DNA reads TGTGCCAGCAGCTTGGCTAGCACTTATCAAGAGACCCAGTACTTC. Its translation is CASSLASTYQETQYF.

The V call is TRBV2, the J call TRBJ1-1; no clear D. Germline V lookup: CDR1 SNHLY, CDR2 FYNNEI. The V end was cut by 4 bases, the J end by 0 bases, with 6 bases between. The length of the CDR3 is 13 residues. The CDR3 coding sequence is TGTGCCAGCAGTGGAGGGATGAACACTGAAGCTTTCTTT. Translation: CASSGGMNTEAFF.

This clone has only one observation. The DNA for the CDR3 is TGTGCCAGCAGCCAAGTCGGGACAGTTGGCTATGGCTACACCTTC. Its protein product is CASSQVGTVGYGYTF. The chain carries TRBV4-2 and TRBJ1-2, with TRBD1 matching 7 bases. Germline CDR1 reads LGHNA; CDR2 reads YNFKEQ. The trim removed 1 base at V and 4 bases at J, leaving 6 bases unmatched. This CDR3 has 15 residues.

This sequence joins TRBV30 and TRBJ2-5; 9 bases line up with TRBD1. This CDR3 is built from 14 residues. The trim removed 5 bases at V and 1 base at J, leaving 5 bases unmatched. Germline V gene data show CDR1 as GTSNPN and CDR2 as SVGIG (reference sequence). The CDR3 DNA follows: TGTGCCTGGGGACAGGGGACAACCCAAGAGACCCAGTACTTC. Translation: CAWGQGTTQETQYF.

This rearrangement joins TRBV5-8 to TRBJ2-1; the match to TRBD2 covers 7 bases. This CDR3 is built from 17 residues. CDR1 SGHTS and CDR2 YDEGEE come from the germline V gene. The V gene end was trimmed by 2 bases and the J gene end by 3 bases; junction bases not matched to a gene: 11. CDR3 residues: CASSFPTGGVFYNEQFF. The CDR3 nucleotides read TGTGCCAGCAGCTTCCCCACGGGGGGAGTCTTCTACAATGAGCAGTTCTTC.

The chain links TRBV6-5 to TRBJ2-7; no firm D call. The germline V and J ends were trimmed by 0 bases and 4 bases, with 7 bases remaining between them. The CDR3 is 13 residues long. Germline V gene data show CDR1 as MNHEY and CDR2 as SVGAGI. The CDR3 protein is CASSYSPFYEQYF. The CDR3 coding sequence is TGTGCCAGCAGTTACTCCCCGTTTTACGAGCAGTACTTC.

The chain couples TRBV2 to TRBJ2-7, with 8 bases fitting TRBD1. Looked up from germline, CDR1 is SNHLY and CDR2 is FYNNEI. Trimming at V came to 7 bases and at J to 3 bases, leaving 5 bases not matched to a gene. The CDR3 contains 13 residues. The CDR3 spells CASNRRGLYEQYF. CDR3 DNA: TGTGCCAGCAACCGCAGGGGGCTCTACGAGCAGTACTTC.

The chain couples TRBV4-1 to TRBJ1-2; D is possibly TRBD1 (6 bases). V shed 0 bases and J shed 4 bases, with 12 bases lying between them. The CDR3 has 15 residues. Germline V gene lookup returns CDR1 MGHRA and CDR2 YSYEKL. The CDR3 DNA follows: TGCGCCAGCAGCCAAGATCAAGGACAGATCTATGGCTACACCTTC. It specifies CASSQDQGQIYGYTF.

This clone was detected once. This chain joins TRBV5-1 and TRBJ1-1; D possibly corresponds to TRBD1 (5 bases). The CDR3 length is 15 residues. Per the germline V gene, CDR1 is SGHRS and CDR2 is YFSETQ. Between the trimmed V and J ends, which lost 3 bases and 5 bases, there was a span of 17 bases. The CDR3 loop reads CASSSWDSAWTEAFF. The CDR3 coding sequence is TGCGCCAGCAGCTCGTGGGACTCGGCGTGGACTGAAGCTTTCTTT.

The chain joins TRBV2 to TRBJ2-5; a possible D gene is TRBD1 (6 bases). This CDR3 spans 14 amino acids. CDR1 and CDR2 (germline): SNHLY, FYNNEI. Trimming removed 6 bases at V and 0 bases at J, with 11 bases between. CDR3 nucleotide sequence: TGTGCCAGCAGCAAGGACAGTTACCAAGAGACCCAGTACTTC. This encodes CASSKDSYQETQYF.

The genes are TRBV7-2 and TRBJ2-5; D not resolved. V lost 4 bases, J lost 5 bases, and 8 bases lay in between. Germline V gene sequence: CDR1 SGHTA, CDR2 FQGNSA. This CDR3 spans 12 amino acids. The DNA for the CDR3 is TGTGCCAGCAGCTCCGCCAGGGAGACCCAGTACTTC. Protein product: CASSSARETQYF.

This chain connects TRBV2 to TRBJ2-5; 12 bases align to TRBD2. Germline-derived CDR1 and CDR2 are SNHLY and FYNNEI. This CDR3 contains 16 residues. Trimming at V came to 1 base and at J to 7 bases, leaving 7 bases not matched to a gene. CDR3 residues: CASSEGLAGGRVTQYF. DNA for the CDR3: TGTGCCAGCAGTGAAGGGCTAGCGGGGGGGCGGGTGACCCAGTACTTC. Full variable domain (missing parts from reference TRBV2 and TRBJ2-5): EPEVTQTPSHQVTQMGQEVILRCVPISNHLYFYWYRQILGQKVEFLVSFYNNEISEKSEIFDDQFSVERPDGSNFTLKIRSTKLEDSAMYFCASSEGLAGGRVTQYFGPGTRLLVL.

CDR3 protein: CASSLSVPGLASETQYF. CDR3 bases: TGTGCCAGCAGCTTATCAGTCCCGGGACTAGCGTCCGAGACCCAGTACTTC. The chain has TRBV11-2 and TRBJ2-5; the match to TRBD2 covers 10 bases. V shed 2 bases and J 5 bases; nucleotides not matched to a gene: 11. This CDR3 has 17 residues. The germline V gene has CDR1 SGHAT and CDR2 FQNNGV.

As for this clone: One end of the junction fails to match germline, which may point to a read error. The sample carries other DNA sequences with the same CDR3. The chain uses TRBV2 and TRBJ1-6; 8 bases agree with TRBD1. CDR3 size: 15 residues. Germline V gene data show CDR1 as SNHLY and CDR2 as FYNNEI. CDR3 sequence (DNA): TGTGCCAGCAGGAACGGACAGGGCCAAAATTCCCCCCTCCACTTT. Amino acids: CASRNGQGQNSPLHF.

The CDR3 here is CASSYNAGSEAFF. Here the CDR3 DNA reads TGTGCCAGCAGTTACAATGCAGGGTCTGAAGCTTTCTTT. The V call is TRBV6-5, the J call TRBJ1-1, with D perhaps matching TRBD1 (5 bases). The germline V and J ends were trimmed by 2 bases and 6 bases, with 10 bases remaining between them. CDR3 size: 13 residues. CDR1 MNHEY and CDR2 SVGAGI come from the germline V gene.